A single sample is the source of the 15 T cell receptor beta chains below, sequenced in a study of neoadjuvant anti-PD-1 for oral cavity cancer. The assay was immunoSEQ multiplex PCR, and TCRdb's table has in-frame clones only and misses some. The sample consists of about 23,000 clones, 40% to 55% of them appearing once. Stated time point: after neoadjuvant nivolumab, at surgical resection. This specimen consisted of tumor tissue, obtained after nivolumab (anti-PD-1) treatment. The source is a person aged 35-79 years with oral cavity squamous cell carcinoma.

This clone has just a few counts. This chain uses TRBV27 with TRBJ1-2; unclear D gene. The germline V gene encodes CDR1 MNHEY and CDR2 SMNVEV (reference sequence). Trimming shortened V by 5 bases and J by 0 bases, and 13 bases separated the two germline ends. This CDR3 spans 15 amino acids. The CDR3 spells CASSPRRIANYGYTF. The CDR3 bases are TGTGCCAGCAGTCCCCGACGGATTGCTAACTATGGCTACACCTTC.

This clone was picked up a small number of times. The gene calls are TRBV6-5 and TRBJ2-5; 7 nucleotides agree with TRBD1. Per the germline V gene, CDR1 is MNHEY and CDR2 is SVGAGI. This CDR3 is 14 amino acids long. J was trimmed by 5 bases and V by 4 bases; bases with no gene match: 7. The CDR3 DNA sequence: TGTGCCAGCAGTTCGTCACAGGGGCCGGAGACCCAGTACTTC. Protein: CASSSSQGPETQYF.

The chain links TRBV5-1 to TRBJ1-3; maybe TRBD1 (5 bases). Germline V lookup: CDR1 SGHRS, CDR2 YFSETQ. The CDR3 loop spans 15 amino acids. V lost 0 bases, J lost 1 base, and 8 bases lay in between. The CDR3 nucleotides are TGCGCCAGCAGCTTGGGAGGGACTTCTGGAAACACCATATATTTT. Translated: CASSLGGTSGNTIYF.

The chain couples TRBV27 to TRBJ2-7; the D is unclear. Germline V gene sequence: CDR1 MNHEY, CDR2 SMNVEV (reference sequence). The CDR3 sequence is 12 residues long. V shed 5 bases and J shed 0 bases, with 5 bases lying between them. The CDR3 nucleotides are TGTGCCAGCAGTCCGGGCTCCTACGAGCAGTACTTC. The encoded protein is CASSPGSYEQYF.

This clone was counted ten times or more. The chain carries TRBV6-1 and TRBJ2-1; tentative D call: TRBD1 (6 bases). Germline V gene lookup returns CDR1 MNHNS and CDR2 SASEGT. Trimming removed 8 bases at V and 5 bases at J, with 13 bases between. The CDR3 is 13 amino acids. The CDR3 DNA sequence: TGTGCCAGCGCAACCGGGACAAACAATGAGCAGTTCTTC. Translating gives CASATGTNNEQFF.

The rearrangement joins TRBV10-3 to TRBJ2-7; 10 bases map to TRBD1. The CDR3 is made up of 16 amino acids. Germline CDR1 is ENHRY and CDR2 is SYGVKD. J lost 7 bases, V lost 0 bases, and 9 bases had no gene match. CDR3 DNA: TGTGCCATCAGTGAGTCCAAAGGGACAGGGGTTCGAGAGCAGTACTTC. Its protein product is CAISESKGTGVREQYF.

This clone appeared a single time. This rearrangement joins TRBV7-2 to TRBJ1-1, with 8 bases fitting TRBD1. CDR3 length: 14 amino acids. Germline trimming cut 5 bases from V and 5 bases from J; bases unmatched to any gene: 7. Germline assignment: CDR1 SGHTA and CDR2 FQGNSA. CDR3 coding DNA: TGTGCCAGCAGCCGATCCAGGGGGCGGACTGAAGCTTTCTTT. Its protein is CASSRSRGRTEAFF.

The chain employs TRBV9 and TRBJ2-7; 8 bases align to TRBD1. V was clipped by 0 bases and J by 5 bases; unmatched bases: 7. This CDR3 has 15 residues. CDR1 is SGDLS and CDR2 is YYNGEE in the germline V gene. CDR3 loop: CASSVGPGGFNEQYF. CDR3 bases: TGTGCCAGCAGCGTAGGTCCAGGGGGCTTCAACGAGCAGTACTTC.

The chain uses TRBV14 and TRBJ2-5; 8 bases are a match to TRBD1. Trimming took 5 bases from V and 5 from J; bases not matched to a gene: 10. The CDR3 totals 15 residues. The germline CDR1 and CDR2 sequences are SGHDN and FVKESK. The CDR3 sequence: CASSERQGIEETQYF. The CDR3 bases are TGTGCCAGCAGCGAAAGACAGGGGATTGAGGAGACCCAGTACTTC.

The rearrangement links TRBV6-5 to TRBJ1-5, with 8 bases matching TRBD1. The germline gives CDR1 MNHEY, CDR2 SVGAGI. This CDR3 contains 14 residues. V gave up 5 bases and J gave up 1 base; unmatched junction bases: 1. DNA for the CDR3: TGTGCCAGCAGTAGGACAGGGAGCAATCAGCCCCAGCATTTT. This translates into CASSRTGSNQPQHF.

This clone was seen a single time. The V gene is TRBV5-1, the J gene TRBJ1-1, with TRBD1 as a possible D gene (6 bases). Germline CDR1 SGHRS, CDR2 YFSETQ. V lost 4 bases to trimming and J lost 3 bases, with 13 bases between them. CDR3 length: 14 residues. The CDR3 protein is CASSPQKGDTEAFF. DNA of the CDR3: TGCGCCAGCAGCCCCCAAAAGGGGGACACTGAAGCTTTCTTT.

The V gene is TRBV6-1, the J gene TRBJ2-1; D is uncertain. Germline loops: CDR1 MNHNS, CDR2 SASEGT. V gave up 5 bases and J gave up 9 bases, with 8 bases separating them. This CDR3 comprises 11 residues. The CDR3 region has the DNA TGTGCCAGCAGTCTCGTTAGTGAGCAGTTCTTC. This sequence encodes CASSLVSEQFF.

This clone has just a few counts. V and J are TRBV5-4 and TRBJ2-7; 9 bases are shared with TRBD1. V gave up 4 bases and J gave up 1 base; unmatched junction bases: 6. Germline loops: CDR1 SGHNT, CDR2 YYREEE (reference sequence). The CDR3 extends over 15 amino acids. As DNA, the CDR3 is TGTGCCAGCAGCACGGGACAGGGTACATCCTACGAGCAGTACTTC. Protein: CASSTGQGTSYEQYF.

J is TRBJ1-1 and V is TRBV5-1; the D gene is possibly TRBD1 (5 bases). There are 15 residues in the CDR3. Trimming cost V 4 bases and J 7 bases, with 20 bases left between them. The germline gives CDR1 SGHRS, CDR2 YFSETQ. As DNA, the CDR3 is TGCGCCAGCAGCGCTGCCCCTTCGGGGCTTGATGAAGCTTTCTTT. Translated, it gives CASSAAPSGLDEAFF.

This chain links TRBV11-2 with TRBJ2-7; D is perhaps TRBD2 (6 bases). Per germline, CDR1 SGHAT and CDR2 FQNNGV. V was pared by 3 bases and J by 6 bases, with 21 bases between. This CDR3 has 16 residues. In nucleotides, the CDR3 is TGTGCCAGCAGCTTTGGACTAAGCGCGGGCCCGATCGAGCAGTACTTC. It codes for CASSFGLSAGPIEQYF. Variable domain in full (rest from reference TRBV11-2 and TRBJ2-7): EAGVAQSPRYKIIEKRQSVAFWCNPISGHATLYWYQQILGQGPKLLIQFQNNGVVDDSQLPKDRFSAERLKGVDSTLKIQPAKLEDSAVYLCASSFGLSAGPIEQYFGPGTRLTVT.